One and the same sample provided the 16 T cell receptor beta chains below, sequenced in a study of blood T cell repertoires in COVID-19. Assay used: immunoSEQ multiplex PCR; TCRdb lists only in-frame clones, some missing. This table has 65,000 to 90,000 clones, about 83% appearing once. Sequencing was carried out using peripheral blood. These TCRs come from an elderly woman with acute or convalescent COVID-19.

The genes are TRBV5-1 and TRBJ1-1, with D tentatively TRBD1 (6 bases). V lost 4 bases, J lost 3 bases, and 16 bases lay in between. The germline CDR1 and CDR2 sequences are SGHRS and YFSETQ. The CDR3 totals 15 residues. In DNA form, the CDR3 reads TGCGCCAGCAGCAACGGGGGGCGTAGGGACACTGAAGCTTTCTTT. It encodes CASSNGGRRDTEAFF.

The chain combines TRBV6-6 with TRBJ1-4; D uncertain. The CDR3 spans 14 residues. The V gene lost 10 bases and the J gene lost 7 bases, with 19 bases spanning the gap. Germline-derived CDR1 and CDR2 are MNHNY and SVGAGI (reference sequence). This chain's CDR3 is CATTPGGSTEKLFF. The CDR3 coding sequence is TGTGCCACCACGCCGGGAGGGAGCACTGAAAAACTGTTTTTT.

The sample holds one count of this clone. This rearrangement joins TRBV3-1 (or the pseudogene TRBV3-2) to TRBJ1-4; 7 bases fit TRBD1. The V gene end was trimmed by 4 bases and the J gene end by 13 bases; junction bases not matched to a gene: 6. Germline CDR1 LGHDT, CDR2 YNNKEL (reference sequence). The CDR3 is 12 amino acids. CDR3: CASSPGTVALFF. DNA of the CDR3: TGTGCCAGCAGCCCAGGGACAGTTGCACTGTTTTTT.

The rearrangement uses TRBV19 and TRBJ1-2; maybe TRBD1 (6 bases). V lost 5 bases, J lost 6 bases, and 10 bases lay in between. The CDR3 is 12 residues long. Germline CDR1 is LNHDA and CDR2 is SQIVND (reference sequence). The CDR3 reads CASSVYRDGYTF. Here the CDR3 DNA reads TGTGCCAGTAGTGTATACAGGGATGGCTACACCTTC.

The genes are TRBV9 and TRBJ2-4, with 10 bases aligning to TRBD2. V was pared by 3 bases and J by 0 bases, with 0 bases of the junction left unmatched. CDR3 size: 15 residues. From germline, CDR1 is SGDLS and CDR2 YYNGEE. The CDR3 DNA sequence: TGTGCCAGCAGCGGACTAGCGGGAGCCAAAAACATTCAGTACTTC. This gives the protein CASSGLAGAKNIQYF.

The chain combines TRBV6-5 with TRBJ1-1; TRBD1 matches at 8 bases. With V trimmed by 5 bases and J by 1 base, 3 bases remained unmatched. This CDR3 comprises 14 residues. Germline-derived CDR1 and CDR2 are MNHEY and SVGAGI. The CDR3 bases are TGTGCCAGCAGTACCCAGGGGGCGAACACTGAAGCTTTCTTT. Translation gives CASSTQGANTEAFF.

The rearrangement uses TRBV2 and TRBJ1-1; D is unresolved. Germline CDR1 SNHLY, CDR2 FYNNEI. This CDR3 region has 13 residues. V shed 2 bases and J shed 1 base, with 5 bases lying between them. CDR3 coding DNA: TGTGCCAGCAGTGAACAGAAGAACACTGAAGCTTTCTTT. Its translation is CASSEQKNTEAFF.

The chain joins TRBV6-2 or TRBV6-3 to TRBJ2-7; 13 bases map to TRBD2. The CDR3 consists of 17 residues. Germline assignment: CDR1 MNHEY and CDR2 SVGEGT. V was clipped by 0 bases and J by 3 bases; unmatched bases: 5. Written as DNA, the CDR3 is TGTGCCAGCAGTTACTCTACTAGCGGGAGGGATTACTACGAGCAGTACTTC. The encoded protein is CASSYSTSGRDYYEQYF.

The V call is TRBV5-1, the J call TRBJ2-1; 8 nucleotides match TRBD2. This CDR3 is 16 amino acids long. Germline CDR1 and CDR2: SGHRS and YFSETQ. Trimming cost V 4 bases and J 0 bases; bases outside gene matches: 6. Written as DNA, the CDR3 is TGCGCCAGCAGCCGGGGGGGCGGGACCTCCTACAATGAGCAGTTCTTC. This sequence encodes CASSRGGGTSYNEQFF.

The V and J genes are TRBV7-9 and TRBJ2-5; 15 bases are shared with TRBD2. The junction had 11 bases not matched to a gene; V was cut back by 4 bases and J by 5 bases. CDR3 length equals 18 residues. The V gene's germline CDR1 is SEHNR and CDR2 FQNEAQ (reference sequence). Here the CDR3 DNA reads TGTGCCAGCAGCTCAAGGACTAGCGGGAGGGCCCTCGGGGAGACCCAGTACTTC. Residues: CASSSRTSGRALGETQYF.

The J gene is TRBJ1-4, the V gene TRBV12-5, with 8 bases lining up with TRBD1. Germline CDR1 LGHNT, CDR2 FRNRAP. This CDR3 region has 15 residues. Trimming at V came to 3 bases and at J to 4 bases, leaving 4 bases not matched to a gene. CDR3 loop: CASGLRTGYNEKLFF. CDR3 DNA: TGTGCTAGTGGTTTACGGACAGGGTATAATGAAAAACTGTTTTTT.

This clone was seen only a few times. The chain has TRBV2 and TRBJ1-2; TRBD1 is a possible D gene (6 bases). The CDR3 consists of 13 residues. V was shortened by 6 bases and J by 5 bases, with 13 bases between the two germline ends. Germline V gene sequence: CDR1 SNHLY, CDR2 FYNNEI. The CDR3 nucleotides are TGTGCCAGCAGGGAGACAGGAACGTATGGCTACACCTTC. This encodes CASRETGTYGYTF.

The CDR3 here is CASKGPVTSEQYF. The DNA for the CDR3 is TGTGCCAGCAAAGGGCCCGTCACTAGCGAGCAGTACTTC. V usage is TRBV27 and J usage is TRBJ2-7; tentative D call: TRBD2 (5 bases). Germline V CDR1 and CDR2: MNHEY, SMNVEV (reference sequence). This CDR3 comprises 13 residues. Trimming left V 7 bases short and J 6 bases short, with 16 bases between.

CDR3 DNA sequence: TGTGCCAGCAGTGAGTCCGGGACAATGAACACTGAAGCTTTCTTT. Its protein is CASSESGTMNTEAFF. The chain is built from TRBV6-1 and TRBJ1-1, with D possibly matching TRBD1 (6 bases). The CDR3 has 15 amino acids. Looked up from germline, CDR1 is MNHNS and CDR2 is SASEGT. The V end lost 3 bases, the J end lost 0 bases, and 11 bases lay between the germline ends.

The CDR3 here is CASSSGQGTSYEQYF. As DNA, the CDR3 is TGTGCCAGCAGCTCGGGACAGGGGACATCCTACGAGCAGTACTTC. The chain employs TRBV2 and TRBJ2-7; 10 nucleotides match TRBD1. CDR1 is SNHLY, CDR2 FYNNEI, per germline. Trimming cost V 6 bases and J 1 base; bases outside gene matches: 6. CDR3 length: 15 amino acids.

The chain uses TRBV18 and TRBJ2-5; D may be TRBD1 (6 bases). Germline V gives CDR1 KGHSH, CDR2 LQKENI. V was trimmed by 2 bases and J by 4 bases, leaving 14 bases between them. The CDR3 is made up of 15 amino acids. The chain's CDR3 is CASSPIRGKGETQYF. CDR3 coding DNA: TGTGCCAGCTCACCAATCAGGGGAAAGGGAGAGACCCAGTACTTC.